This is a list of T cell receptor beta chains from one sample in a study of shared clonotypes between healthy human individuals. Only in-frame clones appear in the TCRdb table, and some are missing; sequencing was by immunoSEQ multiplex PCR. Of approximately 530,000 clones listed, almost 97% were seen once; the top ten hold 0.055% to 0.075%. The source material was naive CD4+ T cells sorted from blood. All receptors derive from a woman aged 30 to 39 in good health. Each CDR3 is given with its conserved first and last residue. Fields, in order: J gene, D gene, CDR3 length, clone size, V gene, CDR3 DNA, CDR3 protein. D genes are given only for firm matches. Size is stated for part of the rows, as once, few or many counts, or as a class when the clone is expanded.

>TRBJ2-2|NA|15|NA|TRBV2
TGTGCCAGCAGTGAAGCGAAGAAAGCGACCGGGGAGCTGTTTTTT
CASSEAKKATGELFF
>TRBJ2-1|NA|16|NA|TRBV11-2
TGTGCCAGCAGCTCGTCAGTCGCAGCAGCAGACAATGAGCAGTTCTTC
CASSSSVAAADNEQFF
>TRBJ1-4|TRBD1|16|NA|TRBV5-8
TGTGCCAGCAGCGTGGGAAATCCGGGACAGGGTGAAAAACTGTTTTTT
CASSVGNPGQGEKLFF
>TRBJ1-5|TRBD1|13|NA|TRBV13
TGTGCCAGCAGCCGGCAGGGGGGTCAGCCCCAGCATTTT
CASSRQGGQPQHF
>TRBJ2-1|TRBD2|15|NA|TRBV5-4
TGTGCCAGCAGCTTGGGAGGGACTAGCTGGGTGGAGCAGTTCTTC
CASSLGGTSWVEQFF
>TRBJ1-4|TRBD1|16|once|TRBV5-1
TGCGCCAGCAGCTTTCCAACAGGGGCTTTCGATGAAAAACTGTTTTTT
CASSFPTGAFDEKLFF
>TRBJ1-6|NA|18|NA|TRBV10-3
TGTGCCATCGCCAATCCCGGGACCGCCTCGATACATAATTCACCCCTCCACTTT
CAIANPGTASIHNSPLHF
>TRBJ2-4|NA|16|NA|TRBV7-2
TGTGCCAGCAGCTTAAGGGGACGCCCTGCGAAAAACATTCAGTACTTC
CASSLRGRPAKNIQYF
>TRBJ2-5|NA|16|NA|TRBV28
TGTGCCAGCAGTTTCGGCACGGGAGTGCTCCAAGAGACCCAGTACTTC
CASSFGTGVLQETQYF
>TRBJ2-4|TRBD2|19|NA|TRBV7-8
TGTGCCAGCAGGGACGGGCCCAACTCAGCGGGAATAGCCAAAAACATTCAGTACTTC
CASRDGPNSAGIAKNIQYF
>TRBJ1-1|NA|14|NA|TRBV6-5
TGTGCCAGCAGTGCTCGGAGTATTAACACTGAAGCTTTCTTT
CASSARSINTEAFF
>TRBJ1-5|NA|14|NA|TRBV6-5
TGTGCCAGCAGCCTACAGGCGATCAATCAGCCCCAGCATTTT
CASSLQAINQPQHF
>TRBJ1-2|NA|14|NA|TRBV19
TGTGCCAGTAGGACCGCCGACAATAACTATGGCTACACCTTC
CASRTADNNYGYTF
>TRBJ2-7|NA|14|NA|TRBV5-1
TGCGCCAGCAGCTTGGATGGACTGGCATACGAGCAGTACTTC
CASSLDGLAYEQYF
>TRBJ2-7|NA|13|once|TRBV7-1
TGTGCCAGCAGCTTGGGACCGGTGCGCGAGCAGTACTTC
CASSLGPVREQYF
>TRBJ1-6|TRBD1|16|NA|TRBV19
TGTGCCAGTAGTATAGATCTGGAACAGGGGAATTCACCCCTCCACTTT
CASSIDLEQGNSPLHF
>TRBJ2-7|TRBD2|19|once|TRBV5-1
TGCGCCAGCAGCGTGACCGGGACTAGCGGGAGGATTTTCCCTCACGAGCAGTACTTC
CASSVTGTSGRIFPHEQYF
>TRBJ2-5|TRBD2|15|NA|TRBV2
TGTGCCAGCAGCGGGACTAGGGGCGGGGCGGAGACCCAGTACTTC
CASSGTRGGAETQYF
>TRBJ2-7|NA|13|NA|TRBV5-1
TGCGCCAGCAGCTTGGGTAGAACCTACGAGCAGTACTTC
CASSLGRTYEQYF
>TRBJ2-7|NA|15|NA|TRBV27
TGTGCCAGCAGTCCGGGACACCGATCAAACTACGAGCAGTACTTC
CASSPGHRSNYEQYF
>TRBJ2-1|NA|16|NA|TRBV7-9
TGTGCCAGCAGCCCCCGTGCGGCGCGGGACCGGGATGAGCAGTTCTTC
CASSPRAARDRDEQFF
>TRBJ2-7|NA|15|NA|TRBV5-5
TGTGCCAGCAGTTTTTCGGTGCCGAGCTCCTACGAGCAGTACTTC
CASSFSVPSSYEQYF
>TRBJ2-5|TRBD2|17|NA|TRBV11-2
TGTGCCAGCAGCCTTAATCTTGCGGGAGGGACCCAAGAGACCCAGTACTTC
CASSLNLAGGTQETQYF
>TRBJ2-7|TRBD2|17|once|TRBV5-1
TGCGCCAGCAGCTATAGCGGACTAGCGGGGACAACCTACGAGCAGTACTTC
CASSYSGLAGTTYEQYF
>TRBJ2-7|NA|15|NA|TRBV19
TGTGCCAGTACCTCAGGCAGCGGAAGCTCCTACGAGCAGTACTTC
CASTSGSGSSYEQYF
>TRBJ2-5|TRBD1|15|NA|TRBV5-1
TGCGCCAGCAGCGAGAGGGACAGGAGTATAGAGACCCAGTACTTC
CASSERDRSIETQYF
>TRBJ1-1|NA|14|NA|TRBV18
TGTGCCAGCTCACCAGGGGGGATTAGCACTGAAGCTTTCTTT
CASSPGGISTEAFF
>TRBJ1-4|NA|16|NA|TRBV27
TGTGCCAGCAGTTTTCGGTCCGCAACGGACAATGAAAAACTGTTTTTT
CASSFRSATDNEKLFF
>TRBJ2-7|TRBD2|15|NA|TRBV5-6
TGTGCCAGCACCCGAAGGCCTAGCGGGACCTACGAGCAGTACTTC
CASTRRPSGTYEQYF
>TRBJ2-3|NA|14|NA|TRBV10-2
TGCGCCGCTAAGGTGGGAATCAGCACAGATACGCAGTATTTT
CAAKVGISTDTQYF
>TRBJ1-2|TRBD1|14|NA|TRBV10-1
TGCGCCAGCAGTGGACAGGGGGTAGACTATGGCTACACCTTC
CASSGQGVDYGYTF
>TRBJ1-3|NA|16|NA|TRBV7-2
TGTGCCAGCAGCTTAGTGGGGGGGAGCTCTGGAAACACCATATATTTT
CASSLVGGSSGNTIYF
>TRBJ1-2|NA|14|NA|TRBV28
TGTGCCAGCAGTGACAGAGCTAGGTCCTATGGCTACACCTTC
CASSDRARSYGYTF
>TRBJ2-1|TRBD2|15|NA|TRBV13
TGTGCCAGCAGTACAGGACTAGCTTCCTACAATGAGCAGTTCTTC
CASSTGLASYNEQFF
>TRBJ2-7|NA|12|NA|TRBV7-6
TGTGCCAGCAGCCAGGCAAGGGACGAGCAGTACTTC
CASSQARDEQYF
>TRBJ2-7|TRBD2|16|NA|TRBV7-2
TGTGCCAGCAGCCGTGCGGCTAGCGGGAGGTCGTACGAGCAGTACTTC
CASSRAASGRSYEQYF
>TRBJ2-5|TRBD1|15|NA|TRBV19
TGTGCCAGTAGCCATAATTCAGGGGGTCAAGAGACCCAGTACTTC
CASSHNSGGQETQYF
>TRBJ2-1|NA|15|NA|TRBV10-3
TGTGCCATCAGCCACTTGGATACAGCCTACAATGAGCAGTTCTTC
CAISHLDTAYNEQFF
>TRBJ2-3|NA|12|NA|TRBV29-1
TGCAGCGCCAGGCCCGTTGCAGATACGCAGTATTTT
CSARPVADTQYF
>TRBJ2-7|NA|13|NA|TRBV5-1
TGCGCCAGCAGCTTGGGACCGGGGGAGGAGCAGTACTTC
CASSLGPGEEQYF
>TRBJ1-5|TRBD1|16|NA|TRBV10-2
TGCGCCAGCGGGGGACCCGGGACAGAGAGCAATCAGCCCCAGCATTTT
CASGGPGTESNQPQHF
>TRBJ2-3|NA|13|NA|TRBV21-1
TGTGCCAGCAGCTCTGGGGACACAGATACGCAGTATTTT
CASSSGDTDTQYF
>TRBJ2-1|NA|15|NA|TRBV18
TGTGCCAGCTCACCACCGAACGGGAAGTACAATGAGCAGTTCTTC
CASSPPNGKYNEQFF
>TRBJ2-7|TRBD1|17|NA|TRBV28
TGTGCCAGCAGTCCCATTCTTCCCATACAGGGGGCAGGCGAGCAGTACTTC
CASSPILPIQGAGEQYF
>TRBJ2-1|NA|14|NA|TRBV2
TGTGCCAGCGAAGGAGGTGTACCCTACAATGAGCAGTTCTTC
CASEGGVPYNEQFF
>TRBJ2-7|NA|13|NA|TRBV5-4
TGTGCCAGCAGCCGTGGATACATCTACGAGCAGTACTTC
CASSRGYIYEQYF
>TRBJ1-2|NA|13|NA|TRBV14
TGTGCCAGCAGCCTGGACAGAAACTATGGCTACACCTTC
CASSLDRNYGYTF